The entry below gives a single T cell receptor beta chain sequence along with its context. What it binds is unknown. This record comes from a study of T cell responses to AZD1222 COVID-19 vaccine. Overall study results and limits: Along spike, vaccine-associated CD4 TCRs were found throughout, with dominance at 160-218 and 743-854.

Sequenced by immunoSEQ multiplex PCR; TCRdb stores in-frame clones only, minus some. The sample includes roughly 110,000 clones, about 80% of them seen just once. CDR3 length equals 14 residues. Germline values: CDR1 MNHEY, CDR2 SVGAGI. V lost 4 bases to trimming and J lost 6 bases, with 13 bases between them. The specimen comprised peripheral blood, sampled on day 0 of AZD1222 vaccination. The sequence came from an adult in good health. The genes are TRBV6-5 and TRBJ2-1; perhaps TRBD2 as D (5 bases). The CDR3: CASSSTPSGNEQFF. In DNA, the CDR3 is TGTGCCAGCAGTTCCACCCCAAGCGGCAATGAGCAGTTCTTC.